This T cell receptor beta chain comes out of a study of T cells after yellow fever vaccination. The study, taken as a whole, reports: From the bulk population, abundant clonotypes could contaminate and appear within FACS-sorted repertoires. Re-detected after boosting: most primary clones, around 97% of CD4 and 88% of CD8.

This clonotype came up many times. What it binds is not known. This CDR3 has 14 amino acids. Per germline, CDR1 DFQATT and CDR2 SNEGSKA (reference sequence). J lost 5 bases, V lost 3 bases, and 9 bases had no gene match. Researchers made TCR cDNA using 5'RACE template switching, and this step added a universal primer site and UMIs. TCRdb independently ran MiXCR on the 5' RACE reads; one entry per CDR3 protein. The repertoire holds about 330,000 distinct CDR3 sequences, with over 4% as singletons. The specimen was PBMCs, collected 5 days after the yellow fever booster vaccination. The receptor was derived from a man in his late teens or twenties who received the YFV17D yellow fever vaccine. The genes are TRBV20-1 and TRBJ2-7; TRBD2 matches at 8 bases. CDR3 DNA: TGCAGTGCTAGGTCCGGGGGGGAGGATCACGAGCAGTACTTC. It encodes CSARSGGEDHEQYF.